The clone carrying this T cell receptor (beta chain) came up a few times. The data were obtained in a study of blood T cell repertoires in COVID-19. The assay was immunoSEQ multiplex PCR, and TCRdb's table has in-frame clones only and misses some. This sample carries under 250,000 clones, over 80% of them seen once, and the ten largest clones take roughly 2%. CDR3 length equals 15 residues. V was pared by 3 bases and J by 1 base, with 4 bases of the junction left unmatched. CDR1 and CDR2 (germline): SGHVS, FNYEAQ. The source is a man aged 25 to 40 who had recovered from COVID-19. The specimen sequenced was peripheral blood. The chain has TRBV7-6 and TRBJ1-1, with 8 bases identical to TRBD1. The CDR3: CASSFTGGGNTEAFF. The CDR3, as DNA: TGTGCCAGCAGCTTTACAGGGGGTGGGAACACTGAAGCTTTCTTT.